The following is a T cell receptor (beta chain) sequence with its context. This record belongs to a study of blood T cell repertoires in COVID-19. About the study: In each case, the material was cDNA or gDNA derived from T cells, B-cell-depleted T cells, or PBMCs.

Sequencing was performed with immunoSEQ multiplex PCR; in TCRdb, only in-frame clones are kept and a portion is missing. Of 140,000 to 150,000 clones listed, 85% to 90% are singletons. Trimming took 4 bases from V and 5 from J; bases not matched to a gene: 1. The CDR3 loop spans 14 amino acids. Looked up from germline, CDR1 is SGHAT and CDR2 is FQDESV (reference sequence). This sequence was found in a woman in her sixties with active COVID-19. The V gene is TRBV11-1, the J gene TRBJ2-1, with 11 nucleotides matching TRBD2. The sequenced sample was peripheral blood. Written as DNA, the CDR3 is TGTGCCAGCAGCTCGACTAGCGGGAACAATGAGCAGTTCTTC. It specifies CASSSTSGNNEQFF. The variable domain in full, completed from reference TRBV11-1 and TRBJ2-1, reads EAEVAQSPRYKITEKSQAVAFWCDPISGHATLYWYRQILGQGPELLVQFQDESVVDDSQLPKDRFSAERLKGVDSTLKIQPAELGDSAMYLCASSSTSGNNEQFFGPGTRLTVL.